This T cell receptor (beta chain) was identified during a study of T cell repertoires in aging, cancer and after chemotherapy. Study-wide background: Patients with chronic lymphocytic leukemia were sampled before and after fludarabine- or bendamustine-based chemotherapy. Roughly 10 million TCR reads made up the full dataset.

This clonotype is medium-sized within its sample. Its specificity is not known. Points from the study as a whole: Loss of evenness, beyond lost richness, contributed to age-related TCR diversity decline in cancer patients. Age-matched healthy donors had significantly more diverse, less clonal blood TCR repertoires than untreated cancer patients.

A mixed TRB-A/B primer pool amplified rearranged TRB by multiplex touch-down PCR. TCRdb itself ran the multiplex PCR reads through MiXCR, one entry per CDR3 protein. This table has about 3,200 distinct CDR3 sequences, 20% to 25% appearing once. There are 19 residues in the CDR3. Germline V gives CDR1 MNHEY, CDR2 SVGAGI. V lost 2 bases and J lost 2, with 19 bases in between. TCR beta rearrangements were amplified from peripheral blood genomic DNA. Sample: blood. This TCR came from a human donor with a blood cancer. The chain is built from TRBV6-5 and TRBJ2-6; no clear D. CDR3 sequence: CASSYMGHTGKTGANVLTF. DNA for the CDR3: TGTGCCAGCAGTTACATGGGCCACACCGGAAAAACTGGGGCCAACGTCCTGACTTTC.